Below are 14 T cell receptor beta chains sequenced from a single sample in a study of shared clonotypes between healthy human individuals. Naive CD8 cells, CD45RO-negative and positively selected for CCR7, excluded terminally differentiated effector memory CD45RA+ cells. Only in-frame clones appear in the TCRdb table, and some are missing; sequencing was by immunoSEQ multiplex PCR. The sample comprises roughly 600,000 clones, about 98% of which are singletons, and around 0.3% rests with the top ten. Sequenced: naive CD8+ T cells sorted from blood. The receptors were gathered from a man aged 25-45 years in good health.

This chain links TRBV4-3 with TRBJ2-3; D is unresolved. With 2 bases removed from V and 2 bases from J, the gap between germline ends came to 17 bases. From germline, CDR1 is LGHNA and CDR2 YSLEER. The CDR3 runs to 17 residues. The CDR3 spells CASSQFLRTEITDTQYF. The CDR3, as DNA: TGCGCCAGCAGCCAATTTCTCAGGACGGAAATCACAGATACGCAGTATTTT.

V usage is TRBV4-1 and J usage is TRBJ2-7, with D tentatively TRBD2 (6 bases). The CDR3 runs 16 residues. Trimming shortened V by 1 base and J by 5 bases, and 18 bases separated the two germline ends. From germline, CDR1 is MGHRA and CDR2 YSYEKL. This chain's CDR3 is CASSQVHGRTSDEQYF. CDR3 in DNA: TGCGCCAGCAGCCAAGTGCACGGGAGAACGTCGGACGAGCAGTACTTC.

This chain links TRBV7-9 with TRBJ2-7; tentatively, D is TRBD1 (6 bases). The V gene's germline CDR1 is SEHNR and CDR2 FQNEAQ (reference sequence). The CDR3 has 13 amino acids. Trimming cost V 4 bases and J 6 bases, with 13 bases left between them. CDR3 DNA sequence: TGTGCCAGCAGCTCCGTCCAGGGGCCCGAGCAGTACTTC. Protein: CASSSVQGPEQYF.

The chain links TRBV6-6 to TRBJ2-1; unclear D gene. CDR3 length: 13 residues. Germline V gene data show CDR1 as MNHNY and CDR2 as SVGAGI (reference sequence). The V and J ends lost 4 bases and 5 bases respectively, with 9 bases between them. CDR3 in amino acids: CASSWRADNEQFF. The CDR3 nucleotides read TGTGCCAGCAGTTGGCGCGCAGACAATGAGCAGTTCTTC.

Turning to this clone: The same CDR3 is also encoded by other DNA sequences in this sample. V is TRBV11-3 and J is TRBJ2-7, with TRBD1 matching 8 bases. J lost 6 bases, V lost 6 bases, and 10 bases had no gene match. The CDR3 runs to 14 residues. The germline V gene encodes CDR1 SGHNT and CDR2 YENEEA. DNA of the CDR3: TGTGCCAGCAGTTCCTCGACAGGGACAGGCGAGCAGTACTTC. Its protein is CASSSSTGTGEQYF.

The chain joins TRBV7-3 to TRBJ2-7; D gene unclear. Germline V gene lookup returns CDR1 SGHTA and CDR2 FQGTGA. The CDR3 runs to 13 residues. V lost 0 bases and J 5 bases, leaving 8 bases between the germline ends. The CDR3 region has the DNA TGTGCCAGCAGCTTAACAACCGCGCACGAGCAGTACTTC. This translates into CASSLTTAHEQYF.

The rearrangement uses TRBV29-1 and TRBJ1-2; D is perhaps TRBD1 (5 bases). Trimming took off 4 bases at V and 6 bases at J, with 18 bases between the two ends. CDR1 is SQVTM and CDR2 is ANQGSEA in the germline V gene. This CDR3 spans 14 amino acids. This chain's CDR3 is CSVVLRDVRDGYTF. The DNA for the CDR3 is TGCAGCGTTGTACTCAGGGATGTAAGGGATGGCTACACCTTC.

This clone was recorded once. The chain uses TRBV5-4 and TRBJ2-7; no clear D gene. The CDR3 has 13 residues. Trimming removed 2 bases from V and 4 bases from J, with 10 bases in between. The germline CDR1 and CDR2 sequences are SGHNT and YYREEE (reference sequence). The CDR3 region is CASSFGDRYEQYF. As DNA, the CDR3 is TGTGCCAGCAGCTTTGGTGATAGGTACGAGCAGTACTTC.

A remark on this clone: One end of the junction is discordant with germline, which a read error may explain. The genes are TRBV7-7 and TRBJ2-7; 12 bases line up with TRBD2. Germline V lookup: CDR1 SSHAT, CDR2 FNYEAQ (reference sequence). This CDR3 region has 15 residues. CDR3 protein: CASRTLAGGIYEQYF. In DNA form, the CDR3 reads TGTGCTAGCAGAACTCTAGCGGGAGGGATCTACGAGCAGTACTTC.

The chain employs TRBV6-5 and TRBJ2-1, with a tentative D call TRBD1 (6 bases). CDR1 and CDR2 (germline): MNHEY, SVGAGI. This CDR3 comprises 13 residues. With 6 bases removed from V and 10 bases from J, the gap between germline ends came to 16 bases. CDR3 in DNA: TGTGCCAGCAGACCGGGACATTTGGGGGAGCAGTTCTTC. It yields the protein CASRPGHLGEQFF.

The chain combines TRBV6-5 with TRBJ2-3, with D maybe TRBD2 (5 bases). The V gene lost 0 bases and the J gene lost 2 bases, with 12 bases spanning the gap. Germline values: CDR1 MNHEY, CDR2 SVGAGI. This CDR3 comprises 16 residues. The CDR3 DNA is TGTGCCAGCAGTTACTCGGTAGCGATTCCCACAGATACGCAGTATTTT. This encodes CASSYSVAIPTDTQYF.

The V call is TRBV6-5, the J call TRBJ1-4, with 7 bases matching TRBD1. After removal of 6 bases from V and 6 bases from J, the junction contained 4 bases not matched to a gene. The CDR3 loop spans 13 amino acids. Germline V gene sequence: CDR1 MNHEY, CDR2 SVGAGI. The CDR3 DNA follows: TGTGCCAGCAGAACAGACAGGGATGAAAAACTGTTTTTT. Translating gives CASRTDRDEKLFF.

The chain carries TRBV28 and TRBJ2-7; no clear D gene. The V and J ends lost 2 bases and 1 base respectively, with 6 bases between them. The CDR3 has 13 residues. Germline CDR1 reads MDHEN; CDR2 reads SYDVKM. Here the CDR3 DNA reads TGTGCCAGCAGTTTACAGGTTTCCTACGAGCAGTACTTC. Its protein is CASSLQVSYEQYF.

In DNA, the CDR3 is TGCAGCGTTGTGGGACAGGGCCACGAGCAGTACTTC. It translates to CSVVGQGHEQYF. The J gene is TRBJ2-7, the V gene TRBV29-1, with TRBD1 identical over 9 bases. The CDR3 has 12 amino acids. The ends lost 4 bases at V and 5 bases at J; junction bases unmatched: 3. Per the germline V gene, CDR1 is SQVTM and CDR2 is ANQGSEA.